This section outlines one TCR beta chain sequence together with its context. Gene names and germline refer to mouse. The read terminates 1 residue before the CDR3 end, so the remaining end is supplied by the germline J gene. This entry comes from a study of tissue T cells after allogeneic stem cell transplantation. The method was immunoSEQ multiplex PCR; TCRdb's version includes in-frame clones alone and lacks a portion of them. Among some 8,000 clones listed, around half were seen once. Time point denoted: mouse harvest day 7 after allogeneic transplant. Tail vein injection delivered 10^7 T-cell-depleted bone marrow cells and 10^6 splenic CD5+ T cells. CDR3 size: 12 residues. V lost 1 base and J lost 3, with 6 bases in between. The germline V gene encodes CDR1 GKSSPN and CDR2 SITVG.

The TCR comes from a female BALB/c mouse given C57BL/6 T cells with graft-versus-host disease after an allogeneic hematopoietic cell transplant. Sequencing used gut tissue. V is TRBV31 and J is TRBJ1-1; D may be TRBD1 (5 bases). This chain's CDR3 is CAWSPGDTEVFF. The CDR3 bases that were read are TGTGCCTGGAGTCCGGGGGACACAGAAGTCTTC.